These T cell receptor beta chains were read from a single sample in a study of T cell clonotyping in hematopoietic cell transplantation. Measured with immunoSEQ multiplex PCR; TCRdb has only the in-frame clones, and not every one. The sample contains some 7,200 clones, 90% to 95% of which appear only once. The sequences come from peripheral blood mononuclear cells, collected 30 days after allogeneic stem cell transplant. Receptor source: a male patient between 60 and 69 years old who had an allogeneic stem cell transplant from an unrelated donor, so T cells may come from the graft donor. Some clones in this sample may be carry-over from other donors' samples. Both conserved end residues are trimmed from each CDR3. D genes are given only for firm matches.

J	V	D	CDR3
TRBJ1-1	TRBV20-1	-	SALPGIEAF
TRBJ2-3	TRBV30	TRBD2	AGSPGGVTDTQY
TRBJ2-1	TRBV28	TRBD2	ASSLLAGYNEQF
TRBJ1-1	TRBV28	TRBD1	ASSRPGGMNTEAF
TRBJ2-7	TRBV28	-	ASSSLGGASYEQY
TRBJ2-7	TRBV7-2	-	ASSARAHEQY
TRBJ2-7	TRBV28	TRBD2	ASSTSGSSYEQY
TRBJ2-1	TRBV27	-	ASSLWGSYNEQF
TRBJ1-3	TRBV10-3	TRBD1	AISPRDRVYGNTIY
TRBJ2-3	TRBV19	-	ASSIDRDRSTDTQY
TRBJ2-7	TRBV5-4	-	ASSLAKGKYEQY
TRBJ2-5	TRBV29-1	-	STRDSFQETQY
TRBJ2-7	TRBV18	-	ASSLSYEQY